Listed below are T cell receptor beta chains from one sample, sequenced in a study of T cell responses to AZD1222 COVID-19 vaccine. Using immunoSEQ multiplex PCR, the repertoire was profiled, and TCRdb retains in-frame clones only, with some absent. The data contain approximately 28,000 clones, roughly 93% of them seen just once; the ten biggest clones take up roughly 7.3%. The sequencing here drew on peripheral blood, taken on day 0 of AZD1222 vaccination. Receptor source: an adult in good health. CDR3s leave out the opening cysteine and the closing phenylalanine or tryptophan.

j_call | cdr3_length | v_call | cdr3_aa
TRBJ1-4 | 13 | TRBV19 | ASSIYGPGVEKLF
TRBJ1-1 | 12 | TRBV7-6 | ASSFNTVNTEAF
TRBJ1-4 | 14 | TRBV9 | ASSVNQGATNEKLF
TRBJ1-2 | 11 | TRBV7-9 | ASSPERGSGYT
TRBJ1-6 | 14 | TRBV3-1/TRBV3-2 | ASSQGSGTPSSPLH
TRBJ1-2 | 11 | TRBV27 | ASSLSGVLGYT
TRBJ2-2 | 13 | TRBV14 | ASSQGQGSTGELF
TRBJ2-3 | 16 | TRBV9 | ASSTGLAGGGGSDTQY
TRBJ2-5 | 11 | TRBV12-3/TRBV12-4 | ASSLTGAQTQY
TRBJ2-3 | 13 | TRBV30 | AWSYSGGATDTQY
TRBJ2-1 | 11 | TRBV12-3/TRBV12-4 | ASSPLGGNEQF
TRBJ1-5 | 12 | TRBV2 | ASNKDRDEQPQH
TRBJ2-1 | 11 | TRBV19 | ASSSVSYNEQF
TRBJ2-5 | 12 | TRBV6-2/TRBV6-3 | ASSYSSRGETQY
TRBJ1-1 | 11 | TRBV9 | ASSVGGETEAF
TRBJ2-5 | 13 | TRBV6-2/TRBV6-3 | ASSVGGIAWETQY
TRBJ2-1 | 8 | TRBV6-2/TRBV6-3 | ASSNNEQF
TRBJ2-7 | 12 | TRBV5-1 | ASSLVQPAYEQY
TRBJ2-7 | 10 | TRBV5-8 | ASSHRSPEQY
TRBJ1-1 | 11 | TRBV6-5 | ASSRTGGLEAF
TRBJ2-7 | 9 | TRBV20-1 | SARDYYEQY
TRBJ2-2 | 14 | TRBV24-1 | ATSGTADFNTGELF
TRBJ2-1 | 12 | TRBV4-3 | ASSRLAGVDEQF
TRBJ2-1 | 15 | TRBV30 | AWSSFIRDRDLNEQF
TRBJ2-6 | 13 | TRBV15 | ATSEDSSGANVLT
TRBJ1-5 | 15 | TRBV6-1 | ASSEALLDRVDQPQH
TRBJ1-6 | 12 | TRBV5-1 | ASAGGGTGSPLH
TRBJ1-2 | 10 | TRBV29-1 | SVGDREDGYT
TRBJ2-2 | 11 | TRBV7-2 | ASSSGGPGELF
TRBJ1-6 | 12 | TRBV28 | ASSLGSPNSPLH